One sample yielded the 2 T cell receptor beta chains listed below, sequenced in a study of response to subunit inactivated influenza vaccine (dated by TCRdb to 2016 to 2018). Libraries were prepared through RT-PCR. Sequencing took place on an Illumina HiSeq 2500. TCRdb reprocessed the public reads (quality trimming at Q25 with fastp, clone calling with MiXCR) and kept in-frame beta chains. For every CDR3 protein sequence, its rows merge into one entry that carries the most common genes and DNA. Within this sample are more than 700,000 distinct CDR3 sequences, with approximately 22% of them counted one time only. The ten most abundant clones make up about 9.4% of the sample. The sample here was PBMCs from blood, taken about 5 days after vaccination. Source of these receptors: a man in his fifties who received an inactivated influenza vaccine. Donor details come from another sample of the same person, matched by shared clones.

This clonotype was observed once. The chain couples TRBV30 to TRBJ2-1, with no clear D. The germline gives CDR1 GTSNPN, CDR2 SVGIG (reference sequence). Trimming shortened V by 2 bases and J by 6 bases, and 8 bases separated the two germline ends. This CDR3 spans 12 amino acids. In DNA, the CDR3 is TGTGCCTGGAGTCGCAGTATCAATGAGCAGTTCTTC. Its protein product is CAWSRSINEQFF.

A note on this clonotype: At one boundary the junction diverges from the germline segment, which might be a read error. The chain carries TRBV24-1 and TRBJ2-3, with D hard to call. The CDR3 spans 12 residues. Per the germline V gene, CDR1 is KGHDR and CDR2 is SFDVKD. CDR3 sequence: CATSGLARLSYF. The DNA for the CDR3 is TGTGCCACCAGTGGTTTGGCTAGACTGTCTTATTTT.